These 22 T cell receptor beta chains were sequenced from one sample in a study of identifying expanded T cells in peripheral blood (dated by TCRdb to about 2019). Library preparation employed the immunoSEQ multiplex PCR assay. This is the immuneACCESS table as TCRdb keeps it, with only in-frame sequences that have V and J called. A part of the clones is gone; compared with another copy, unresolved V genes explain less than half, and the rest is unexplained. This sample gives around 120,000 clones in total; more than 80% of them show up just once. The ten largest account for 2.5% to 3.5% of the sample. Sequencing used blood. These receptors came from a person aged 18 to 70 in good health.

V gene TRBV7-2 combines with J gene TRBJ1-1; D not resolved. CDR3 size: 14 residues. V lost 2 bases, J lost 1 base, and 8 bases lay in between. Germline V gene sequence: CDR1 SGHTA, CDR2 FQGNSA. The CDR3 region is CASSLHPQNTEAFF. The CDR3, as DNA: TGTGCCAGCAGCTTACACCCTCAGAACACTGAAGCTTTCTTT.

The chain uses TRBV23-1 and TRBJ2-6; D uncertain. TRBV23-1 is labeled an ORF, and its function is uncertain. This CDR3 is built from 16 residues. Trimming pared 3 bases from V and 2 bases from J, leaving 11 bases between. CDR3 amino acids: CASSHSSGAGANVLTF. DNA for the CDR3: TGCGCCAGCAGTCACTCGTCCGGAGCTGGGGCCAACGTCCTGACTTTC.

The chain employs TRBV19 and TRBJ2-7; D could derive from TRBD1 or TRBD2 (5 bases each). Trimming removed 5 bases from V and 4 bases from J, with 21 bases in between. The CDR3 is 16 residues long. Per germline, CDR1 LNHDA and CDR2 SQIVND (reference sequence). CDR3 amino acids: CASSPAVEGNPYEQYF. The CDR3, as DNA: TGTGCCAGTAGTCCCGCGGTAGAGGGGAACCCTTACGAGCAGTACTTC.

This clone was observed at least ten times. The CDR3 coding sequence is TGTGCCAGCAGTGACTGGGGGACCTATAATTCACCCCTCCACTTT. It is translated as CASSDWGTYNSPLHF. The chain carries TRBV2 and TRBJ1-6; D may be TRBD1 (5 bases). The CDR3 consists of 15 residues. Deletions cut 3 bases from V and 2 bases from J, with 8 bases between. Germline lookup yields CDR1 SNHLY and CDR2 FYNNEI.

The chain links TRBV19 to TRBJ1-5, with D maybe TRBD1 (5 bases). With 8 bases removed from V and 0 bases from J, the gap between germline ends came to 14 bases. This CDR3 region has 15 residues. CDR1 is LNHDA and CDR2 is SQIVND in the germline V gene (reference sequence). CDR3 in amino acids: CASEMTDYSNQPQHF. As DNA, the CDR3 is TGTGCCAGTGAAATGACAGATTATAGCAATCAGCCCCAGCATTTT. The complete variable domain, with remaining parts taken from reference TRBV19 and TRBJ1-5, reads DGGITQSPKYLFRKEGQNVTLSCEQNLNHDAMYWYRQDPGQGLRLIYYSQIVNDFQKGDIAEGYSVSREKKESFPLTVTSAQKNPTAFYLCASEMTDYSNQPQHFGDGTRLSIL.

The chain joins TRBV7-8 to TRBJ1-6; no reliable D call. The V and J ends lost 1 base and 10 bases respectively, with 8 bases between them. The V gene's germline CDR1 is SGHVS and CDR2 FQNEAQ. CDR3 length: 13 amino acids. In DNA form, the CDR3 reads TGTGCCAGCAGCTTAGGCTTTGTCTCACCCCTCCACTTT. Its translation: CASSLGFVSPLHF.

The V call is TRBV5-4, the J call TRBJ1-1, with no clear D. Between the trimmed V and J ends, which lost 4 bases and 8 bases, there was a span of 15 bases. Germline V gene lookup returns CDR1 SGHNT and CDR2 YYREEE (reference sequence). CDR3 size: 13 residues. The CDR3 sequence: CASSPGVGLEAFF. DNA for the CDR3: TGTGCCAGCAGCCCCGGAGTAGGGTTGGAAGCTTTCTTT.

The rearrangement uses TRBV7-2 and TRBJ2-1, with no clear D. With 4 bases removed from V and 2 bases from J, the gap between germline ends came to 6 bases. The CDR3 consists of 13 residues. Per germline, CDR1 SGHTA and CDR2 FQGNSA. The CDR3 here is CASSSPTYNEQFF. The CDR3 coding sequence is TGTGCCAGCAGCTCCCCGACCTACAATGAGCAGTTCTTC.

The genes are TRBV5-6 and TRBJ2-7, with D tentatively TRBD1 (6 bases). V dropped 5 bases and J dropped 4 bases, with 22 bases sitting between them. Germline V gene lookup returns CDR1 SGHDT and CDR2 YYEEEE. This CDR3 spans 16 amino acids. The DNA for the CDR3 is TGTGCCAGCAGTTATAGGGGGTCTGGGAGAGCATACGAGCAGTACTTC. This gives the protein CASSYRGSGRAYEQYF.

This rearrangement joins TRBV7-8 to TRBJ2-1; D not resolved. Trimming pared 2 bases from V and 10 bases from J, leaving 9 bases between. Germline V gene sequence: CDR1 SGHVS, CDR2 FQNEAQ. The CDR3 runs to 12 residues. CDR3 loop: CASSLPREEQFF. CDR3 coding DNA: TGTGCCAGCAGCTTACCCCGTGAGGAGCAGTTCTTC.

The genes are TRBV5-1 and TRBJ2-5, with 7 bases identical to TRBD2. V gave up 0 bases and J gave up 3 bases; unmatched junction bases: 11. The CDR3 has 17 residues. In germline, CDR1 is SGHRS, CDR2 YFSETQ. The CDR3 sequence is CASSLDGTGLRKETQYF. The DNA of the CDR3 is TGCGCCAGCAGCTTGGACGGCACGGGACTAAGAAAAGAGACCCAGTACTTC.

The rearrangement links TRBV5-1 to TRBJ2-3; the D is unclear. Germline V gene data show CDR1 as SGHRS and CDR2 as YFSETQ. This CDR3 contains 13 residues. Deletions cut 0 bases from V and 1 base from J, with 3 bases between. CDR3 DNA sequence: TGCGCCAGCAGCTTGGCTGGCACAGATACGCAGTATTTT. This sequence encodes CASSLAGTDTQYF.

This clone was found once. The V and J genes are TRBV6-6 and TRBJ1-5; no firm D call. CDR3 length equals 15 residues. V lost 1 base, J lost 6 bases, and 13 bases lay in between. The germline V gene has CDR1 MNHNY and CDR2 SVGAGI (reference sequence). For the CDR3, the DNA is TGTGCCAGCAGTTACTTACAAACTAAAGGTCAGCCCCAGCATTTT. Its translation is CASSYLQTKGQPQHF.

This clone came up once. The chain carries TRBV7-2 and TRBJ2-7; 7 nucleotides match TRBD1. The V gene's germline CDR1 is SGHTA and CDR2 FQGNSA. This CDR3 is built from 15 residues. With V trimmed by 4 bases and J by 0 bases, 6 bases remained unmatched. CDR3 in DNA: TGTGCCAGCAGCTCCCGAGGGGGCCTCTCCTACGAGCAGTACTTC. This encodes CASSSRGGLSYEQYF.

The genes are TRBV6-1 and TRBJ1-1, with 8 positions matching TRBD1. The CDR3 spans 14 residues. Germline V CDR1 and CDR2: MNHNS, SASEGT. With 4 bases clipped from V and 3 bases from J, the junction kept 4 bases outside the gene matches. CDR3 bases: TGTGCCAGCAGTGCCGTCAGGGGGCACACTGAAGCTTTCTTT. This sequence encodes CASSAVRGHTEAFF.

In DNA form, the CDR3 reads TGCGCCAGCAGCTTCACCCTTACCGATTCCATTGGCCCGCACGAGCAGTACTTC. It yields the protein CASSFTLTDSIGPHEQYF. The rearrangement joins TRBV5-1 to TRBJ2-7; D ambiguous. Germline CDR1 reads SGHRS; CDR2 reads YFSETQ. The CDR3 has 18 amino acids. Trimming removed 2 bases from V and 5 bases from J, with 26 bases in between.

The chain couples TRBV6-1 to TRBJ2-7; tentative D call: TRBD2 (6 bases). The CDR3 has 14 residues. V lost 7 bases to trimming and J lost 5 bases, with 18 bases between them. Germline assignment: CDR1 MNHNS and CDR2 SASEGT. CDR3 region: CASNGGPSSHEQYF. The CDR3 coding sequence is TGTGCCAGCAACGGGGGACCATCTTCCCACGAGCAGTACTTC.

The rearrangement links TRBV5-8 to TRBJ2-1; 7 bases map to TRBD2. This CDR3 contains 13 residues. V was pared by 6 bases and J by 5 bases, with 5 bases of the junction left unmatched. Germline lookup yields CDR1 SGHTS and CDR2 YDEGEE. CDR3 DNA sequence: TGTGCCAGCATCGGTACTAGCGACAATGAGCAGTTCTTC. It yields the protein CASIGTSDNEQFF.

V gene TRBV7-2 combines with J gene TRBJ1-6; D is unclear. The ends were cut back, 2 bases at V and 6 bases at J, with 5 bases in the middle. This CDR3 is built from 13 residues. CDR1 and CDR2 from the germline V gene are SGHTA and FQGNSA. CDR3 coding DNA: TGTGCCAGCAGCTTAACGTTTAATTCACCCCTCCACTTT. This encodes CASSLTFNSPLHF.

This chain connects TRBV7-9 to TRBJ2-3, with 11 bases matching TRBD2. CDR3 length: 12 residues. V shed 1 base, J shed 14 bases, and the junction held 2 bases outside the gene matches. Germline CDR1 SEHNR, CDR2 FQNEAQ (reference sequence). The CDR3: CASSLGGTSGYF. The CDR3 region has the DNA TGTGCCAGCAGCTTAGGAGGGACTAGCGGGTATTTT.

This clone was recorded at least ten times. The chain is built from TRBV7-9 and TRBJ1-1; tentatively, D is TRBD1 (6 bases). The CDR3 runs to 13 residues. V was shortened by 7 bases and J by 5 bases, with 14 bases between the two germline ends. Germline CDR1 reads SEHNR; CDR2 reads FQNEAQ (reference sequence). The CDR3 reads CASKRQGGTEAFF. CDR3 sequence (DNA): TGTGCCAGCAAACGACAAGGGGGGACTGAAGCTTTCTTT.

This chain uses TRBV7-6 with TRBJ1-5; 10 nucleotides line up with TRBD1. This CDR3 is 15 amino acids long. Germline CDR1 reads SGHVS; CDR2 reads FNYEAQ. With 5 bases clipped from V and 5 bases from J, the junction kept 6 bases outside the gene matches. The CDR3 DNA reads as TGTGCCAGCAGCGCCGGGACAGGGGCGCATCAGCCCCAGCATTTT. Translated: CASSAGTGAHQPQHF.